This T cell receptor (beta chain) originates from a study of blood T cell repertoires in COVID-19. About the study: The cDNA or gDNA used as material had been derived from T cells, B-cell-depleted T cells, or PBMCs.

Original analysis: For nucleated cells, counts were estimated from reference gene primer amplification. Method: immunoSEQ multiplex PCR; TCRdb's copy keeps in-frame clones and lacks some. V and J calls and clone size follow that table, whereas D and trimming were derived from the DNA. The sample has approximately 110,000 clones, around 82% seen once. Germline assignment: CDR1 MNHEY and CDR2 SMNVEV (reference sequence). This CDR3 is built from 13 residues. V was pared by 4 bases and J by 7 bases, with 14 bases between. The source material was peripheral blood. The gene calls are TRBV27 and TRBJ2-7; the D is unclear. This TCR was recovered from a woman aged 45-59 years with acute or convalescent COVID-19. The CDR3 spells CASSWIRGYEQYF. For the CDR3, the DNA is TGTGCCAGCAGTTGGATCCGAGGATATGAGCAGTACTTC.